This TCR beta chain was sequenced for a study of blood T cells in healthy people across ages. Study-wide results and caveats: Greater diversity and more naive CD4+ cells were seen in long-lived donors than in aged donors.

A J-beta primer mix and a sample-barcoded 5' primer were used in a second PCR of about 6 to 12 cycles. TCRdb re-called the 5' RACE reads through MiXCR, storing one row per CDR3 protein. The sample lists about 1.5 million distinct CDR3 sequences, under 55% occurring once. The germline V gene encodes CDR1 LGHNA and CDR2 YSLEER. V was clipped by 3 bases and J by 0 bases; unmatched bases: 15. This CDR3 is built from 20 residues. Concerning this clonotype itself: Its antigen is not known.

V usage is TRBV4-3 and J usage is TRBJ2-4, with 9 bases lining up with TRBD1. Source material: blood. The receptor's source is a young woman in good health. The CDR3 loop reads CASSHDTGQGFPLAKNIQYF. The CDR3 nucleotides are TGCGCCAGCAGCCATGATACGGGACAGGGTTTCCCCTTAGCCAAAAACATTCAGTACTTC.